This T cell receptor (beta chain) appears in the sequencing data of a study of T cell repertoires in cytomegalovirus infection. The overall study: Public TCR beta signatures provided an indication of both CMV infection and a matching HLA type.

TCRdb redid the calling of the reads with MiXCR, one entry per CDR3 protein. Of approximately 910,000 distinct CDR3 sequences listed, roughly 30% are singletons. This CDR3 is 15 amino acids long. V lost 4 bases to trimming and J lost 4 bases, with 14 bases between them. Germline V lookup: CDR1 SGHRS, CDR2 YFSETQ. Concerning this clonotype: Its specificity is unknown.

The genes are TRBV5-1 and TRBJ1-4, with D uncertain. The source of this sequence is a human donor in good health (CMV status not recorded). Some clones in this sample may be carry-over from other donors' samples. The sample was cultured CD8+ T cells from PBMCs, taken from culture after CMV antigen stimulation. The DNA of the CDR3 is TGCGCCAGCAGCCTCTTCGGCGATTATAATGAAAAACTGTTTTTT. Translating gives CASSLFGDYNEKLFF. The full variable domain, with the rest looked up from reference TRBV5-1 and TRBJ1-4, is KAGVTQTPRYLIKTRGQQVTLSCSPISGHRSVSWYQQTPGQGLQFLFEYFSETQRNKGNFPGRFSGRQFSNSRSEMNVSTLELGDSALYLCASSLFGDYNEKLFFGSGTQLSVL.